This passage covers 27 T cell receptor beta chains from one sample sequenced in a study of identical twins. TCRdb used MiXCR to reprocess the 5' RACE reads, holding one entry per CDR3 protein. The sample has approximately 890,000 distinct CDR3 sequences, about 12% seen once; the top ten hold around 1.5%. These data were also filed under a second study, of yellow fever vaccine responses in identical twins.

The specimen was PBMCs. The receptor source for this set is a woman aged 18-35 years in good health.

This clonotype came up a few times. The V and J genes are TRBV10-3 and TRBJ2-5, with 10 bases aligning to TRBD2. With V trimmed by 6 bases and J by 3 bases, 7 bases remained unmatched. The CDR3 spans 15 residues. Germline lookup yields CDR1 ENHRY and CDR2 SYGVKD. CDR3 sequence reads: CAIRASGSVEETQYF. The CDR3, as DNA: TGTGCCATCAGGGCTAGCGGGAGCGTGGAAGAGACCCAGTACTTC.

This clonotype was observed a single time. This chain joins TRBV20-1 and TRBJ2-3, with TRBD2 matching over 7 bases. This CDR3 region has 15 residues. In germline, CDR1 is DFQATT, CDR2 SNEGSKA (reference sequence). V shed 8 bases and J 3 bases; nucleotides not matched to a gene: 14. CDR3 sequence (DNA): TGCAGTCATCAAAGCGGGGCCGAGAGTACAGATACGCAGTATTTT. It is translated as CSHQSGAESTDTQYF.

This clonotype has a handful of counts. This chain links TRBV5-6 with TRBJ2-3; D may match TRBD1 or TRBD2 (5 bases each). The length of the CDR3 is 16 residues. Germline V CDR1 and CDR2: SGHDT, YYEEEE. V dropped 1 base and J dropped 5 bases, with 17 bases sitting between them. DNA for the CDR3: TGTGCCAGCAGCTTGCTGTCCGGGGACGGGGTAGATACGCAGTATTTT. Protein sequence: CASSLLSGDGVDTQYF.

The rearrangement uses TRBV5-1 and TRBJ2-2, with 8 positions matching TRBD2. The V gene's germline CDR1 is SGHRS and CDR2 YFSETQ. The junction had 5 bases not matched to a gene; V was cut back by 0 bases and J by 4 bases. This CDR3 region has 16 residues. Here the CDR3 reads CASSLDPSGSTGELFF. The DNA of the CDR3 is TGCGCCAGCAGCTTGGATCCTAGCGGGTCCACCGGGGAGCTGTTTTTT.

This clonotype came up many times. The chain has TRBV12-3 or TRBV12-4 and TRBJ1-5, with 10 bases that match TRBD1. Losses at the gene ends were 6 bases for V and 6 bases for J; bases not matched to a gene: 8. The CDR3 loop spans 15 amino acids. CDR3 residues: CASSRGQGGGQPQHF. DNA for the CDR3: TGTGCCAGCAGCCGTGGACAGGGGGGCGGTCAGCCCCAGCATTTT.

This clonotype was counted only a few times. This chain uses TRBV6-5 with TRBJ1-5, with unresolved D. This CDR3 comprises 15 residues. V gave up 4 bases and J gave up 2 bases, with 12 bases separating them. CDR1 MNHEY and CDR2 SVGAGI come from the germline V gene. CDR3 sequence (DNA): TGTGCCAGCAGTTCAAACGTTGGAGGCAATCAGCCCCAGCATTTT. Its protein product is CASSSNVGGNQPQHF.

This clonotype was counted ten times or more. This sequence joins TRBV4-1 and TRBJ2-1; TRBD2 aligns across 11 bases. The CDR3 is 16 residues long. Germline-derived CDR1 and CDR2 are MGHRA and YSYEKL. V was pared by 4 bases and J by 4 bases, with 6 bases of the junction left unmatched. In nucleotides, the CDR3 is TGCGCCAGCAGCCGAGGTAGCGGGGGGGGTTACAATGAGCAGTTCTTC. It encodes CASSRGSGGGYNEQFF.

In this sample, this clonotype turned up a few times. The gene calls are TRBV5-5 and TRBJ2-2, with D possibly TRBD1 on 7 matching bases. Trimming stripped 4 bases from V and 4 bases from J, with 14 bases between. This CDR3 has 15 residues. CDR1 and CDR2 (germline): SGHKS, YYEKEE (reference sequence). CDR3 in amino acids: CASSRNRGGTGELFF. The CDR3 DNA is TGTGCCAGCAGCCGGAACAGGGGAGGCACCGGGGAGCTGTTTTTT.

This chain links TRBV12-3 or TRBV12-4 with TRBJ2-3; TRBD1 is a possible D gene (5 bases). This CDR3 is built from 12 residues. The V end lost 6 bases, the J end lost 14 bases, and 18 bases lay between the germline ends. The CDR3 here is CASSDRRAVRYF. The CDR3, as DNA: TGTGCCAGCAGCGATCGCAGGGCTGTTCGGTATTTT.

In this sample, this clonotype turned up a few times. Written as DNA, the CDR3 is TGTGCCAGCAGCGTGCGGGACGGACGCACAGATACGCAGTATTTT. This translates into CASSVRDGRTDTQYF. V gene TRBV9 combines with J gene TRBJ2-3; D possibly corresponds to TRBD2 (6 bases). V was trimmed by 2 bases and J by 1 base, leaving 11 bases between them. Germline CDR1 reads SGDLS; CDR2 reads YYNGEE. This CDR3 has 15 residues.

Remarks on this clonotype: Likely a read error: the CDR3 ends without its conserved phenylalanine or tryptophan. No DNA is shown, since the ends of the CDR3 on it are uncertain; the CDR3 is the one TCRdb lists. The chain carries TRBV7-9 and TRBJ2-1; the table calls TRBD2, which could not be checked here. The germline CDR1 and CDR2 sequences are SEHNR and FQNEAQ (reference sequence). A total of 14 residues make up the CDR3, ends included. The CDR3 reads CASSLGASGGAHDL.

In its sample, this clonotype was seen many times. The chain recombines TRBV3-1 with TRBJ2-5; possibly TRBD2 for D (5 bases). CDR1 LGHDT and CDR2 YNNKEL come from the germline V gene (reference sequence). The CDR3 is 12 residues long. V dropped 0 bases and J dropped 12 bases, with 11 bases sitting between them. The CDR3 nucleotides are TGTGCCAGCAGCCAAGATCCTAGCAGAAAGTACTTC. It encodes CASSQDPSRKYF.

There are a few counts of this clonotype. The rearrangement joins TRBV4-1 to TRBJ2-2; D is uncertain. CDR3 length: 17 amino acids. V was clipped by 1 base and J by 0 bases, with 12 bases between them. The germline CDR1 and CDR2 sequences are MGHRA and YSYEKL. CDR3 sequence reads: CASSQGVSRSNTGELFF. CDR3 bases: TGCGCCAGCAGCCAAGGTGTCAGCAGATCGAACACCGGGGAGCTGTTTTTT.

CDR3 amino acids: CASSPRGALLREYYNEQFF. Written as DNA, the CDR3 is TGTGCCAGCTCACCACGCGGGGCGTTGTTGCGGGAATACTACAATGAGCAGTTCTTC. The chain employs TRBV18 and TRBJ2-1, with D perhaps matching TRBD2 (6 bases). The V gene lost 1 base and the J gene lost 3 bases, with 22 bases spanning the gap. Looked up from germline, CDR1 is KGHSH and CDR2 is LQKENI. The CDR3 consists of 19 residues.

This clonotype was found a few times. This chain joins TRBV4-1 and TRBJ1-2; a possible D gene is TRBD1 (6 bases). The V and J ends lost 1 base and 5 bases respectively, with 17 bases between them. CDR1 is MGHRA, CDR2 YSYEKL, per germline. This CDR3 is built from 16 residues. DNA for the CDR3: TGCGCCAGCAGCCAAGCCGCTTTAGGGACAAATTATGGCTACACCTTC. Its protein is CASSQAALGTNYGYTF.

This chain uses TRBV15 with TRBJ2-3, with D perhaps matching TRBD1 (5 bases). V was pared by 3 bases and J by 0 bases, with 16 bases between. There are 17 residues in the CDR3. CDR1 is LNHNV and CDR2 is YYDKDF in the germline V gene (reference sequence). CDR3 region: CATSSSYRTPSTDTQYF. The DNA of the CDR3 is TGTGCCACCAGCAGTAGTTACAGGACACCTAGCACAGATACGCAGTATTTT.

The J gene is TRBJ2-1, the V gene TRBV2; 7 bases match TRBD2. The CDR3 has 18 residues. V was pared by 11 bases and J by 5 bases, with 24 bases of the junction left unmatched. CDR1 SNHLY and CDR2 FYNNEI come from the germline V gene. The CDR3 spells CAFCWTIGRESSNNEQFF. The CDR3 region has the DNA TGTGCCTTCTGCTGGACAATCGGGCGGGAGTCTTCCAACAATGAGCAGTTCTTC. The full variable domain, completed using reference TRBV2 and TRBJ2-1, is EPEVTQTPSHQVTQMGQEVILRCVPISNHLYFYWYRQILGQKVEFLVSFYNNEISEKSEIFDDQFSVERPDGSNFTLKIRSTKLEDSAMYFCAFCWTIGRESSNNEQFFGPGTRLTVL.

This clonotype has at least ten counts. V is TRBV4-1 and J is TRBJ1-1, with D unresolved. The CDR3 has 13 residues. The V end lost 3 bases, the J end lost 6 bases, and 11 bases lay between the germline ends. Germline V gene data show CDR1 as MGHRA and CDR2 as YSYEKL. The CDR3 protein is CASSHQAGPEAFF. In nucleotides, the CDR3 is TGCGCCAGCAGCCACCAAGCGGGCCCTGAAGCTTTCTTT.

This clonotype was counted only a few times. V and J are TRBV6-2 or TRBV6-3 and TRBJ2-7; D perhaps matches TRBD1 (5 bases). The V end lost 6 bases, the J end lost 0 bases, and 15 bases lay between the germline ends. The germline V gene has CDR1 MNHEY and CDR2 SVGEGT. The CDR3 has 15 residues. The CDR3 region is CASSPLRTLSYEQYF. CDR3 coding DNA: TGTGCCAGCAGCCCCCTTCGGACACTCTCCTACGAGCAGTACTTC.

This clonotype was detected a few times. The genes are TRBV25-1 and TRBJ2-7, with D possibly TRBD1 on 5 matching bases. The CDR3 covers 17 residues. V lost 3 bases and J 2 bases, leaving 20 bases between the germline ends. Germline V gives CDR1 MGHDK, CDR2 SYGVNS. CDR3 residues: CASSDLGPGNNPYEQYF. In DNA, the CDR3 is TGTGCCAGCAGTGACCTTGGGCCAGGGAACAACCCCTACGAGCAGTACTTC.

The chain carries TRBV7-2 and TRBJ2-7; TRBD1 aligns across 9 bases. From germline, CDR1 is SGHTA and CDR2 FQGNSA. This CDR3 contains 15 residues. Trimming at V came to 2 bases and at J to 4 bases, leaving 6 bases not matched to a gene. The CDR3 loop reads CASSLYGTGRYEQYV. Here the CDR3 DNA reads TGTGCCAGCAGCTTATACGGGACAGGGAGATACGAGCAGTACGTC.

This clonotype was counted ten times or more. The CDR3 protein is CASSTIGSDTGELFF. In DNA, the CDR3 is TGTGCCAGCAGTACTATAGGGTCGGACACCGGGGAGCTGTTTTTT. The chain joins TRBV6-2 or TRBV6-3 to TRBJ2-2; D gene unclear. The CDR3 has 15 amino acids. In germline, CDR1 is MNHEY, CDR2 SVGEGT. Trimming pared 5 bases from V and 3 bases from J, leaving 13 bases between.

This clonotype was seen more than once but under ten times. This chain uses TRBV7-9 with TRBJ2-2, with 10 bases that match TRBD2. The CDR3 has 15 amino acids. CDR1 SEHNR and CDR2 FQNEAQ come from the germline V gene (reference sequence). Germline trimming cut 4 bases from V and 7 bases from J; bases unmatched to any gene: 6. This CDR3 is CASSSRLAGVGELFF. In DNA, the CDR3 is TGTGCCAGCAGCTCCCGCCTAGCGGGAGTCGGGGAGCTGTTTTTT.

V and J are TRBV6-1 and TRBJ2-7, with D possibly called TRBD1 or TRBD2 (5 bases each). The V gene lost 4 bases and the J gene lost 3 bases, with 10 bases spanning the gap. This CDR3 has 13 residues. Germline CDR1 MNHNS, CDR2 SASEGT. CDR3 protein: CASSGGPNYEQYV. CDR3 in DNA: TGTGCCAGCAGTGGGGGACCGAACTACGAGCAGTACGTC.

In its sample, this clonotype was seen a few times. This chain joins TRBV14 and TRBJ1-3; TRBD1 is a possible D gene (5 bases). CDR3 length equals 17 residues. Trimming removed 5 bases at V and 3 bases at J, with 20 bases between. Germline lookup yields CDR1 SGHDN and CDR2 FVKESK. CDR3 sequence (DNA): TGTGCCAGCAGCACCGACCCACGGTCGGGGGATGGAAACACCATATATTTT. Amino acid sequence: CASSTDPRSGDGNTIYF.

This clonotype was counted many times. The V and J genes are TRBV29-1 and TRBJ2-1, with 8 bases aligning to TRBD1. This CDR3 is built from 14 residues. Trimming removed 6 bases from V and 3 bases from J; junction bases left unmatched: 7. Germline V gene data show CDR1 as SQVTM and CDR2 as ANQGSEA. The CDR3 DNA reads as TGCAGCGTCGCCGGGACAGGAGTCTACAATGAGCAGTTCTTC. It translates to CSVAGTGVYNEQFF.

The V call is TRBV20-1, the J call TRBJ2-2; no clear D gene. Between the trimmed V and J ends, which lost 6 bases and 2 bases, there was a span of 16 bases. CDR3 length: 15 residues. CDR1 DFQATT and CDR2 SNEGSKA come from the germline V gene (reference sequence). The CDR3, as DNA: TGCAGTGCAACAGCCGGCGGCCTTAACACCGGGGAGCTGTTTTTT. Encoded protein: CSATAGGLNTGELFF.